What follows describes a single T cell receptor beta chain. CDR1 is SGDLS and CDR2 is YYNGEE in the germline V gene. CDR3 size: 14 residues. This entry comes from a study of monozygotic twins with inflammatory bowel disease. TCRdb reprocessed the 5' RACE reads and reports one entry per CDR3 protein, with no DNA. The sample yields more than 300,000 distinct CDR3 sequences, of which the top ten take up 2% to 3%. The clonotype comes from a human donor with ulcerative colitis or Crohn's disease, or a healthy co-twin of an affected twin (not recorded which). The J gene is TRBJ2-4, the V gene TRBV9; as DNA is missing, the TRBD1 call by TCRdb cannot be tested. The sample taken for sequencing was blood. The CDR3 protein is CASSVGWDRNIQYF.